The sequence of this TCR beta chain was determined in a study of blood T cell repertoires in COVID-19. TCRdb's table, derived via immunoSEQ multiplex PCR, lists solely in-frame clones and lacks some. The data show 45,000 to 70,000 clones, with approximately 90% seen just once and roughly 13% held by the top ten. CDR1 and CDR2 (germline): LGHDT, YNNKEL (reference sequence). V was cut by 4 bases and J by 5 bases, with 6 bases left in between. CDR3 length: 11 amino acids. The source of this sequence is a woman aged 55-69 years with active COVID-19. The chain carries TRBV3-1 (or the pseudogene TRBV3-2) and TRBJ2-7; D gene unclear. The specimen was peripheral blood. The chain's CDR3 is CASSRSDEQYF. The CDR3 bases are TGTGCCAGCAGCCGATCGGACGAGCAGTACTTC.